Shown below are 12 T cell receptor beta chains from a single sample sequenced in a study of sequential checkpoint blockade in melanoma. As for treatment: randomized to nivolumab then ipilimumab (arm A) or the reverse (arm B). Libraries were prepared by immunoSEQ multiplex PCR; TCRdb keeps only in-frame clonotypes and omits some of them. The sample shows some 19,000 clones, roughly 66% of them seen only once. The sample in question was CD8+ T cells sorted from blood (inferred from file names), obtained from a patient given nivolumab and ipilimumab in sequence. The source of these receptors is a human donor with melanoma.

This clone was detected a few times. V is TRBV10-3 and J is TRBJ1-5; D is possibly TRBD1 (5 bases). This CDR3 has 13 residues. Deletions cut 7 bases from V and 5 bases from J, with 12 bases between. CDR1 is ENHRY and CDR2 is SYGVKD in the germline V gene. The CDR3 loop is CAINQGLDQPQHF. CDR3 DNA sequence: TGTGCCATCAATCAGGGACTTGATCAGCCCCAGCATTTT.

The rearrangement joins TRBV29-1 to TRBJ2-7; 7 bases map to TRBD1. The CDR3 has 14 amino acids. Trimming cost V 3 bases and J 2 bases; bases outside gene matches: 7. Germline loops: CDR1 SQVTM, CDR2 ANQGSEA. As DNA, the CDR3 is TGCAGCGTTGATAACCCGGGACAGCCCTACGAGCAGTACTTC. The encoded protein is CSVDNPGQPYEQYF.

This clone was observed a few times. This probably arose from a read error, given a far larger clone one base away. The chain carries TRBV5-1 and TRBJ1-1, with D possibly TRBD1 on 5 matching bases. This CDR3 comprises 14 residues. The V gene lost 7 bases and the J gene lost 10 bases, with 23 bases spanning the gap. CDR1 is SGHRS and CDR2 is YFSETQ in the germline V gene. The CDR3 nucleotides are TGCGCCAGCTGCTCTTATCCCGACCCCGGGGGAGCTTTCTTT. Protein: CASCSYPDPGGAFF.

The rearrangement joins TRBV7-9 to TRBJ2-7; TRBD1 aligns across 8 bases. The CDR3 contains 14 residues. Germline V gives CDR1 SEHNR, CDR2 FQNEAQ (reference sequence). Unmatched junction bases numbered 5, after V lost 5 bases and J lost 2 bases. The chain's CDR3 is CASSPRQGTYEQYF. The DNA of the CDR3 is TGTGCCAGCAGCCCACGACAGGGGACCTACGAGCAGTACTTC. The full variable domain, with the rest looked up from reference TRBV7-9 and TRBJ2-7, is DTGVSQNPRHKITKRGQNVTFRCDPISEHNRLYWYRQTLGQGPEFLTYFQNEAQLEKSRLLSDRFSAERPKGSFSTLEIQRTEQGDSAMYLCASSPRQGTYEQYFGPGTRLTVT.

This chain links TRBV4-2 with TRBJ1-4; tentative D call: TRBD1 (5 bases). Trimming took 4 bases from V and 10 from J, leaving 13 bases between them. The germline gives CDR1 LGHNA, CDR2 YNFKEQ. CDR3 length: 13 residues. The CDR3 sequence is CASSPGTYGKLFF. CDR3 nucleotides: TGTGCCAGCAGCCCCGGGACTTACGGAAAACTGTTTTTT.

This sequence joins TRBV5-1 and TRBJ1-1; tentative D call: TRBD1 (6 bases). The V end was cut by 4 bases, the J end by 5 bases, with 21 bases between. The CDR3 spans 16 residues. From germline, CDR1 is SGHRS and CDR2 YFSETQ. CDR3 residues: CASSADRYGRETEAFF. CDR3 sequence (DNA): TGCGCCAGCAGCGCAGACAGGTATGGGAGGGAGACTGAAGCTTTCTTT.

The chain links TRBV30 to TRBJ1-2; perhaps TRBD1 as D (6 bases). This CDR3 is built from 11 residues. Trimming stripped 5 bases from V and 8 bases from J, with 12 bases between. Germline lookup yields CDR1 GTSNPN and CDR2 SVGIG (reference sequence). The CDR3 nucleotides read TGTGCCTGGGGACAGTTTTTAGGCTACACCTTC. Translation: CAWGQFLGYTF.

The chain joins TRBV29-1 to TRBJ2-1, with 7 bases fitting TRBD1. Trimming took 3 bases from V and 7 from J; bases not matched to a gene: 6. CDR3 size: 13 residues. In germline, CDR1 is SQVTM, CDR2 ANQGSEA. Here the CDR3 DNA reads TGCAGCGTTGATTTGGGCAGGGGGAATGAGCAGTTCTTC. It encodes CSVDLGRGNEQFF.

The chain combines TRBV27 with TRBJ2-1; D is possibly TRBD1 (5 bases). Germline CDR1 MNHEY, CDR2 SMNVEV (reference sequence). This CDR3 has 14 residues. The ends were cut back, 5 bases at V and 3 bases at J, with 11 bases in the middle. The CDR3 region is CASSLGLLYNEQFF. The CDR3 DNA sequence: TGTGCCAGCAGTCTGGGGCTACTCTACAATGAGCAGTTCTTC.

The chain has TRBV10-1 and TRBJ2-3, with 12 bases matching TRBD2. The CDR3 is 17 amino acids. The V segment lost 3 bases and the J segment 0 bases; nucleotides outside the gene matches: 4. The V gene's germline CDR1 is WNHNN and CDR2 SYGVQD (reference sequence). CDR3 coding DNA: TGCGCCAGCAGTGAAGGACTAGCGGGACTTAGCACAGATACGCAGTATTTT. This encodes CASSEGLAGLSTDTQYF.

The CDR3: CASSRGSLPNYGYTF. The CDR3 DNA is TGTGCCAGCAGCAGGGGCTCGCTACCCAACTATGGCTACACCTTC. J is TRBJ1-2 and V is TRBV9, with a weak D call TRBD1 (5 bases). There are 15 residues in the CDR3. The germline gives CDR1 SGDLS, CDR2 YYNGEE. Trimming cost V 4 bases and J 2 bases, with 15 bases left between them.

In DNA form, the CDR3 reads TGTGCCAGCAGCGTAGACGGAGGGCTTAATGAAAAACTGTTTTTT. Amino acid sequence: CASSVDGGLNEKLFF. The genes are TRBV9 and TRBJ1-4; unclear D gene. Germline-derived CDR1 and CDR2 are SGDLS and YYNGEE. This CDR3 has 15 amino acids. Trimming stripped 0 bases from V and 4 bases from J, with 10 bases between.